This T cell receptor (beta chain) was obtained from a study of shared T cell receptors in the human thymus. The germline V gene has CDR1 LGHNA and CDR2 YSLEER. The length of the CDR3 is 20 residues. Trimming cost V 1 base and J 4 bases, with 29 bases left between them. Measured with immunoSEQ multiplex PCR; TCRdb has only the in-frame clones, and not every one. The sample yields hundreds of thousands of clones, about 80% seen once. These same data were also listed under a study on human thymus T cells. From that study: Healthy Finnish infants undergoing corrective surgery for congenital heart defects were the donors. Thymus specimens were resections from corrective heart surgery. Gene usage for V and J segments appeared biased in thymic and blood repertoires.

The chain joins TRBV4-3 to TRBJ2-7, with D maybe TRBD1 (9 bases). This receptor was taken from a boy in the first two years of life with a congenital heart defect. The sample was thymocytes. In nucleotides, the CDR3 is TGCGCCAGCAGCCAAGCCCCGTGGGGACAGGGAACTAGCGGACCGTACGAGCAGTACTTC. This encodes CASSQAPWGQGTSGPYEQYF.